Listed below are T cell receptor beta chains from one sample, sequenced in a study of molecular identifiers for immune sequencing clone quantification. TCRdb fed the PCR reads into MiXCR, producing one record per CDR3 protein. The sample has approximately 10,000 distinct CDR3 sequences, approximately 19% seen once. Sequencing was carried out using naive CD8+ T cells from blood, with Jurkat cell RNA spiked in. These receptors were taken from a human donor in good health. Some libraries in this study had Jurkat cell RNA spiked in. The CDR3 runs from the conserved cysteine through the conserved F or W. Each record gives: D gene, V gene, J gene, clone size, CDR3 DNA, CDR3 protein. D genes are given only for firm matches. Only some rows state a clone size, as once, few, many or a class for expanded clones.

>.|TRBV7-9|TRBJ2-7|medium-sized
TGTGCCAGCAGCTTTGCAGGGACCTCCTACGAGCAGTACTTC
CASSFAGTSYEQYF
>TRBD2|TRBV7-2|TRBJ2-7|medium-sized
TGTGCCAGCAGCTTAGGTCTAGCGGGAAGCTACGAGCAGTACTTC
CASSLGLAGSYEQYF
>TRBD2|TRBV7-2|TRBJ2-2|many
TGTGCCAGCAGCTTAGACCCCCGGGGACTAGCGGGTTACACCGGGGAGCTGTTTTTT
CASSLDPRGLAGYTGELFF
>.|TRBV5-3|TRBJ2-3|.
TGTGCCAGCAGCCTGGAGCAAGATACGCAGTATTTT
CASSLEQDTQYF
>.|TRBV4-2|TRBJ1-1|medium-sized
TGTGCCAGCAGCCAAGAGATGCCCCTCAAGTGGGAAGCTTTCTTT
CASSQEMPLKWEAFF
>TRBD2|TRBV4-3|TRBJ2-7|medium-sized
TGCGCCAGCAGCCAAGATTTACCCGGGACTATTACCTACGAGCAGTACTTC
CASSQDLPGTITYEQYF
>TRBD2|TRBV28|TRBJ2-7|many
TGTGCCAGCAGTTCGACTAGCGGGAGGTCCTACGAGCAGTACTTC
CASSSTSGRSYEQYF
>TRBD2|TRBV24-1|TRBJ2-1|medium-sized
TGTGCCACCAGGGGCTCCGGACTAGCGGGAACTAGCTTGACCCACAATGAGCAGTTCTTC
CATRGSGLAGTSLTHNEQFF
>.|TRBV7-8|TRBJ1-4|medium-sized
TGTGCCAGCAGCTTAGCGCCGGGTTCAGGGAGCGGAACTAATGAAAAACTGTTTTTT
CASSLAPGSGSGTNEKLFF
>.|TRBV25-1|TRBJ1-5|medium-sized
TGTGCCAGCAGTGACTCTCCTCTGGGGGATCAGCCCCAGCATTTT
CASSDSPLGDQPQHF
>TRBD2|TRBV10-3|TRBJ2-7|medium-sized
TGTGCCAGTACACTCAGCGGGAGCGGCTACGAGCAGTACTTC
CASTLSGSGYEQYF
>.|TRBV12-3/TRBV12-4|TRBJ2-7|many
TGTGCCAGCAGTTTTTTCTCGACTCGCCTTCCTCTAGGGGAGCAGTACTTC
CASSFFSTRLPLGEQYF
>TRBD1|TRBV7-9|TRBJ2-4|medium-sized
TGTGCCAGCAGCACGGACAGGGAAGCCAAAAACATTCAGTACTTC
CASSTDREAKNIQYF
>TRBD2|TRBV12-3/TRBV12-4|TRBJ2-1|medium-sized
TGTGCCAGCAGCAATACCAGAGCGGGAGGGGGGAATGAGCAGTTCTTC
CASSNTRAGGGNEQFF
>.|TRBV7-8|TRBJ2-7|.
TGTGCCAGCAGCTTAGCGATGGTAGGGACCTACTACGAGCAGTACTTC
CASSLAMVGTYYEQYF
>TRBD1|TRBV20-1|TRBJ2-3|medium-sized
TGCAGTGCTAGAGATGTGACAGGGGCTCGCATCACAGATACGCAGTATTTT
CSARDVTGARITDTQYF
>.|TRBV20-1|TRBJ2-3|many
TGCAGTGCTACCTATAGCACAGATACGCAGTATTTT
CSATYSTDTQYF
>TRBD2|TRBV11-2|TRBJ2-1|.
TGTGCCAGCAGCTCTTGGACTAGCGGGAGTTACAATGAGCAGCTCTTC
CASSSWTSGSYNEQLF